This entry is about one T cell receptor beta chain. Trimming removed 1 base from V and 6 bases from J; junction bases left unmatched: 5. Germline-derived CDR1 and CDR2 are SEHNR and FQNEAQ (reference sequence). The CDR3 consists of 16 residues. The data originate from a study of shared clonotypes between healthy human individuals. The data were produced by immunoSEQ multiplex PCR, yet TCRdb's version contains in-frame clones alone and is incomplete. The repertoire consists of a few hundred thousand clones, with roughly 96% occurring once and the leading ten covering less than 0.35%. This TCR derives from a man aged 25 to 40 in good health. Sample: memory CD8+ T cells sorted from blood. Described subset: CD45RO+ cells pooled with CCR7-negative TemRA cells. The rearrangement uses TRBV7-9 and TRBJ2-3, with 12 bases identical to TRBD2. Written as DNA, the CDR3 is TGTGCCAGCAGCTTAGTGTCTAGCGGGAGGGCCGATACGCAGTATTTT. It translates to CASSLVSSGRADTQYF.